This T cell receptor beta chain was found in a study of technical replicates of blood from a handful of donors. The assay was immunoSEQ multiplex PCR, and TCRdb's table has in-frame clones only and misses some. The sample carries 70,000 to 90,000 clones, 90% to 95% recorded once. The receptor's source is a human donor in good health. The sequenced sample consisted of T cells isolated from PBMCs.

The CDR3 coding sequence is TGTGCCAGCAGTCTAAGGACAGGGTATGAGCCCCAGCATTTT. This codes for CASSLRTGYEPQHF. The chain employs TRBV27 and TRBJ1-5; 8 bases are shared with TRBD1. This CDR3 has 14 residues. V lost 5 bases, J lost 8 bases, and 8 bases stayed unmatched. Germline CDR1 and CDR2: MNHEY and SMNVEV (reference sequence).